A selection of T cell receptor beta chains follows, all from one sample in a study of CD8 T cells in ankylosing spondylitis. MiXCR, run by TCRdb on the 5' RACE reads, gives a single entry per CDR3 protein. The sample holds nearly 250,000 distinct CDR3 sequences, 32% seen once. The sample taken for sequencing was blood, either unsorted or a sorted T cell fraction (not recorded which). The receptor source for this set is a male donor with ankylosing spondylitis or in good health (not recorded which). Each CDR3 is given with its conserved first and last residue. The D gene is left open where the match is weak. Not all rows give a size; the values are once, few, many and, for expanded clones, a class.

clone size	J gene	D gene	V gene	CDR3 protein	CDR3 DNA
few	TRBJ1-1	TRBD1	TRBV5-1	CASSNGQGGDTEAFF	TGCGCCAGCAGCAACGGACAGGGGGGGGACACTGAAGCTTTCTTT
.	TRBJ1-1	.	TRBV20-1	CSAPGLRDTEAFF	TGCAGTGCCCCGGGGCTACGGGACACTGAAGCTTTCTTT
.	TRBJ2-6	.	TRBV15	CASTSVVSGANVLTF	TGTGCCAGTACCTCGGTGGTCTCTGGGGCCAACGTCCTGACTTTC
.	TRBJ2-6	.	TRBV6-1	CASSAVGAWANVLTF	TGTGCCAGCAGTGCCGTGGGGGCTTGGGCCAACGTCCTGACTTTC
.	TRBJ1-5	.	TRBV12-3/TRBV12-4	CASSFTGGVQPQHF	TGTGCCAGCAGTTTCACGGGGGGCGTCCAGCCCCAGCATTTT
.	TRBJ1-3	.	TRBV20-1	CSASRGVLEGNTIYF	TGCAGTGCTAGTCGCGGGGTGTTAGAGGGAAACACCATATATTTT
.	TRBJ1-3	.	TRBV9	CASTAGDSGNTIYF	TGTGCCAGCACAGCAGGTGATTCTGGAAACACCATATATTTT
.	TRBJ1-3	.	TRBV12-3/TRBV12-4	CASRSHRAGNTIYF	TGTGCCAGCAGGAGCCACAGGGCTGGAAACACCATATATTTT
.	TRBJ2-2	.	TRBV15	CATSAQRDTGELFF	TGTGCCACCAGCGCCCAACGGGACACCGGGGAGCTGTTTTTT
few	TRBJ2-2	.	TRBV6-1	CASRKIRLRGTGELFF	TGTGCCAGCAGAAAAATCAGACTGAGGGGGACCGGGGAGCTGTTTTTT
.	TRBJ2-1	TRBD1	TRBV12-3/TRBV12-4	CASSQGQGNYNEQFF	TGTGCCAGCAGTCAGGGACAGGGGAACTACAATGAGCAGTTCTTC
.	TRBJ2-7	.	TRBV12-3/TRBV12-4	CASSFLQGGSEYF	TGTGCCAGCAGTTTCCTTCAGGGTGGGAGCGAGTACTTC
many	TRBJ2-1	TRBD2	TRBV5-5	CASSLWARTSGLYNEQFF	TGTGCCAGCAGCTTGTGGGCTCGGACTAGCGGGCTCTACAATGAGCAGTTCTTC
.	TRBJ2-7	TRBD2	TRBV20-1	CSASPAGGLEQYF	TGCAGTGCTAGTCCAGCGGGGGGGTTGGAGCAGTACTTC
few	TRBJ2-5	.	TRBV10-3	CAISEGAYNQETQYF	TGTGCCATCAGTGAGGGAGCCTACAACCAAGAGACCCAGTACTTC
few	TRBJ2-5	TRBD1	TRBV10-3	CAISDLTGAWETQYF	TGTGCCATCAGTGACCTGACAGGGGCGTGGGAGACCCAGTACTTC
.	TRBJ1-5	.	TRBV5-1	CASSPSPGGNQPQHF	TGCGCCAGCAGCCCCTCACCGGGTGGCAATCAGCCCCAGCATTTT
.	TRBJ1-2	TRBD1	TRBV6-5	CASSYQGTGGGYTF	TGTGCCAGCAGTTACCAAGGGACAGGGGGAGGCTACACCTTC
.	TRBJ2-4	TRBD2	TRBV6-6	CASSYRGDIQYF	TGTGCCAGCAGTTACCGGGGGGACATTCAGTACTTC
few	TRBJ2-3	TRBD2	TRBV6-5	CASSYGSGGATDTQYF	TGTGCCAGCAGTTACGGTAGCGGGGGGGCCACAGATACGCAGTATTTT
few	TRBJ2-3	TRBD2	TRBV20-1	CSARKLAGRITDTQYF	TGCAGTGCTAGAAAACTAGCGGGGCGGATCACAGATACGCAGTATTTT
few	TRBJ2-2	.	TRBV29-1	CSVGMADTGELFF	TGCAGCGTTGGTATGGCAGACACCGGGGAGCTGTTTTTT
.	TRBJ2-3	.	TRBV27	CASSLKGLAADTQYF	TGTGCCAGCAGTTTAAAGGGGCTAGCAGCAGATACGCAGTATTTT
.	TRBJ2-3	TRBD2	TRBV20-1	CSASSGSGGLDTQYF	TGCAGTGCTAGTTCGGGTAGCGGGGGCCTGGATACGCAGTATTTT
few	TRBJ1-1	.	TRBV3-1	CASSQVFRTEAFF	TGTGCCAGCAGCCAGGTTTTCAGGACTGAAGCTTTCTTT
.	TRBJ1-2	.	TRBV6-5	CASSYKSRGAWYGYTF	TGTGCCAGCAGTTACAAGAGTCGGGGAGCCTGGTATGGCTACACCTTC
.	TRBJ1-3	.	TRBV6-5	CGSSAGRNTIYF	TGTGGCAGCAGTGCCGGGAGAAACACCATATATTTT
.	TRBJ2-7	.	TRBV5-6	CASSLSSWPSYEQYF	TGTGCCAGCAGCTTGTCTTCGTGGCCGTCCTACGAGCAGTACTTC
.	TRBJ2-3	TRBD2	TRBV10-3	CAISESTSGPLTDTQYF	TGTGCCATCAGTGAGTCCACTAGCGGGCCCCTCACAGATACGCAGTATTTT
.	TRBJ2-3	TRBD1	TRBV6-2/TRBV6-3	CASNGQGRLGPSGQGTDTQYF	TGTGCCAGCAACGGACAGGGAAGGTTGGGACCGTCGGGGCAAGGCACAGATACGCAGTATTTT
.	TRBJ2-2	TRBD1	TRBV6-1	CASRPDRGPSSTGELFF	TGTGCCAGCAGACCCGACAGGGGGCCCTCGAGCACCGGGGAGCTGTTTTTT
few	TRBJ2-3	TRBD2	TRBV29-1	CSVERGAGTDTQYF	TGCAGCGTTGAAAGGGGAGCGGGGACAGATACGCAGTATTTT
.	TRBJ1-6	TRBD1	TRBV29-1	CSVRDRAYNSPLHF	TGCAGCGTCCGGGACAGGGCCTATAATTCACCCCTCCACTTT
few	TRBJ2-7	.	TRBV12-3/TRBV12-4	CASSRGETGSYEQYF	TGTGCCAGCAGTCGCGGGGAGACAGGGTCCTACGAGCAGTACTTC
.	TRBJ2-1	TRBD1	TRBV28	CASTEDRSYNEQFF	TGTGCCAGCACTGAGGACAGGTCCTACAATGAGCAGTTCTTC
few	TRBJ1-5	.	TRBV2	CASRPGTGQPQHF	TGTGCCAGCAGGCCAGGGACGGGTCAGCCCCAGCATTTT
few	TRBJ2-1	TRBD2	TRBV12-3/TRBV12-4	CASSLGRVAGGYNEQFF	TGTGCCAGCAGTTTAGGACGGGTAGCGGGGGGTTACAATGAGCAGTTCTTC
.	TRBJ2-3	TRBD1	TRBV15	CATSRTLGQRFQSRTDTQYF	TGTGCCACCAGCAGGACTTTGGGACAGCGTTTCCAGTCGCGCACAGATACGCAGTATTTT
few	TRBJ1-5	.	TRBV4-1	CASSPRGVSDQPQHF	TGCGCCAGCAGCCCACGGGGGGTTAGCGATCAGCCCCAGCATTTT
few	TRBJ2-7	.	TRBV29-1	CSVVGYLDEQYF	TGCAGCGTTGTGGGGTACCTCGACGAGCAGTACTTC
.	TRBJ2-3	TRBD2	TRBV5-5	CASSSQTSFGTDTQYF	TGTGCCAGCAGCTCCCAGACTAGCTTCGGGACAGATACGCAGTATTTT
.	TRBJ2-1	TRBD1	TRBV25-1	CASSNRTGGSYNEQFF	TGTGCCAGCAGTAATAGGACAGGGGGCTCCTACAATGAGCAGTTCTTC
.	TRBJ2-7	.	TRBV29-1	CSVLSEGFTYEQYF	TGCAGCGTTCTCTCGGAGGGATTTACCTACGAGCAGTACTTC
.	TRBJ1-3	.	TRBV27	CASSFLLGNTIYF	TGTGCCAGCAGTTTCCTCCTCGGAAACACCATATATTTT
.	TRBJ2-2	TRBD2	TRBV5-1	CASSPGQRGPGELFF	TGCGCCAGCAGTCCGGGGCAGCGGGGGCCCGGGGAGCTGTTTTTT
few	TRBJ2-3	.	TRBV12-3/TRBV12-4	CASRPDRDTQYF	TGTGCCAGCAGGCCCGACAGGGATACGCAGTATTTT
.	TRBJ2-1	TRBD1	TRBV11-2	CASGRGGGSYNEQFF	TGTGCCAGCGGAAGAGGGGGCGGCTCCTACAATGAGCAGTTCTTC
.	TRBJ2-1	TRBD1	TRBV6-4	CASSDSPGGAYNEQFF	TGTGCCAGCAGTGACTCCCCAGGGGGCGCTTACAATGAGCAGTTCTTC
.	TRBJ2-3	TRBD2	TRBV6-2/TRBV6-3	CASSQRVSGGATDTQYF	TGTGCCAGCAGTCAGCGAGTCAGCGGGGGGGCCACAGATACGCAGTATTTT
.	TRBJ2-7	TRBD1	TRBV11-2	CASSLAGAGGYEQYF	TGTGCCAGCAGCTTAGCCGGGGCAGGGGGCTACGAGCAGTACTTC
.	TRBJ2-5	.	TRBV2	CASSDGGRETQYF	TGTGCCAGCAGTGACGGGGGTCGGGAGACCCAGTACTTC
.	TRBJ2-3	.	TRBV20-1	CSASKGDTQYF	TGCAGTGCTAGTAAGGGAGATACGCAGTATTTT
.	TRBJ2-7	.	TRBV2	CASRGDRSSYEQYF	TGTGCCAGCCGGGGAGACAGGTCGTCCTACGAGCAGTACTTC